The rows below give T cell receptor beta chains drawn from one sample of a study of post-analysis software for immune sequencing data. MiXCR, applied by TCRdb to the PCR reads, yields one record per CDR3 protein. The table records about 430,000 distinct CDR3 sequences, 30% to 45% of them present only once. Sequencing was done on a sample of blood. All receptors come from a girl aged 2 to 9 with multiple sclerosis. CDR3s include the opening cysteine and the closing phenylalanine or tryptophan. The order of the fields is V gene, J gene, D gene, clone size, CDR3 DNA, CDR3 protein. The D gene is left open where the match is weak. Expanded clones are given a class, and other clones once, few, many or no size at all.

v_call: TRBV27
j_call: TRBJ2-7
d_call: NA
clone_size: NA
cdr3_nt: TGTGCCAGCAGTTTCCCAGGAGGGGGCGAGCAGTACTTC
cdr3_aa: CASSFPGGGEQYF

v_call: TRBV20-1
j_call: TRBJ2-7
d_call: NA
clone_size: NA
cdr3_nt: TGCAGTGCTAGAGAACAGCCGGCGGGTACTTCCTACGAGCAGTACTTC
cdr3_aa: CSAREQPAGTSYEQYF

v_call: TRBV5-1
j_call: TRBJ1-2
d_call: TRBD1
clone_size: once
cdr3_nt: TGCGCCAGCAGCCATGATTTTATACAGGGGAATGGCTACACCTTC
cdr3_aa: CASSHDFIQGNGYTF

v_call: TRBV10-3
j_call: TRBJ1-2
d_call: NA
clone_size: few
cdr3_nt: TGTGCCATCAGTGAAGGGACAAGCAACTATGGCTACACCTTC
cdr3_aa: CAISEGTSNYGYTF

v_call: TRBV28
j_call: TRBJ2-2
d_call: NA
clone_size: few
cdr3_nt: TGTGCCAGCCATGGGGGGCCCGGGGAGCTGTTTTTT
cdr3_aa: CASHGGPGELFF

v_call: TRBV29-1
j_call: TRBJ2-1
d_call: TRBD2
clone_size: few
cdr3_nt: TGCAGCGTTCCGTTTCTAGCGGGAGGGCTCAATGAGCAGTTCTTC
cdr3_aa: CSVPFLAGGLNEQFF

v_call: TRBV24-1
j_call: TRBJ2-1
d_call: TRBD1
clone_size: NA
cdr3_nt: TGTGCCACCAGTGATTCCGACAGGGGACCGGACAATGAGCAGTTCTTC
cdr3_aa: CATSDSDRGPDNEQFF

v_call: TRBV9
j_call: TRBJ1-1
d_call: NA
clone_size: NA
cdr3_nt: TGTGCCAGCAGCGGGGCACCGGGTGCTGAAGCTTTCTTT
cdr3_aa: CASSGAPGAEAFF

v_call: TRBV10-3
j_call: TRBJ2-7
d_call: TRBD1
clone_size: NA
cdr3_nt: TGTGCCATCAGTGAGTGGACAGGCCACTCCTACGAGCAGTACTTC
cdr3_aa: CAISEWTGHSYEQYF

v_call: TRBV20-1
j_call: TRBJ2-1
d_call: NA
clone_size: many
cdr3_nt: TGCAGTGTGCGGCGGCCCAGCTCCTACAATGAGCAGTTCTTC
cdr3_aa: CSVRRPSSYNEQFF

v_call: TRBV20-1
j_call: TRBJ2-3
d_call: NA
clone_size: NA
cdr3_nt: TGCAGTGCTGGGACCGATGCTAGCACAGATACGCAGTATTTT
cdr3_aa: CSAGTDASTDTQYF

v_call: TRBV6-5
j_call: TRBJ2-3
d_call: NA
clone_size: few
cdr3_nt: TGTGCCAGCAGTTACGGACGGATCGACACAGATACGCAGTATTTT
cdr3_aa: CASSYGRIDTDTQYF

v_call: TRBV25-1
j_call: TRBJ1-6
d_call: NA
clone_size: NA
cdr3_nt: TGTGCCAGCAGTGAATATAAGGGGGGCTTTTCACCCCTCCACTTT
cdr3_aa: CASSEYKGGFSPLHF

v_call: TRBV29-1
j_call: TRBJ1-2
d_call: NA
clone_size: NA
cdr3_nt: TGCAGCGGCGCCCGCGGGGATGGCTACACCTTC
cdr3_aa: CSGARGDGYTF

v_call: TRBV7-9
j_call: TRBJ2-7
d_call: TRBD2
clone_size: few
cdr3_nt: TGTGCCAGCAGTCTCCCCGTAGGCGGGAGTCAGAAGCGGCACGACGAGCAGTACTTC
cdr3_aa: CASSLPVGGSQKRHDEQYF

v_call: TRBV20-1
j_call: TRBJ1-5
d_call: NA
clone_size: NA
cdr3_nt: TGCAGTGCTAGAACTGGGGGCTTTAGCAATCAGCCCCAGCATTTT
cdr3_aa: CSARTGGFSNQPQHF

v_call: TRBV12-3/TRBV12-4
j_call: TRBJ2-5
d_call: TRBD1
clone_size: few
cdr3_nt: TGTGCCAGCACCACAGGTGGGGACAGGGGTTTCCAGTACTTC
cdr3_aa: CASTTGGDRGFQYF

v_call: TRBV28
j_call: TRBJ1-4
d_call: NA
clone_size: once
cdr3_nt: TGTGCCAGCAGTTTTCAGGTTGCAACTAATGAAAAACTGTTTTTT
cdr3_aa: CASSFQVATNEKLFF

v_call: TRBV2
j_call: TRBJ2-4
d_call: NA
clone_size: NA
cdr3_nt: TGTGCCAGCAGGGGGATCCCAAGGGAGGCCCAGTACTTC
cdr3_aa: CASRGIPREAQYF

v_call: TRBV20-1
j_call: TRBJ2-6
d_call: NA
clone_size: few
cdr3_nt: TGCAGTGCTATTCGTGGGGCCAACGTCCTGACTTTC
cdr3_aa: CSAIRGANVLTF

v_call: TRBV5-1
j_call: TRBJ1-2
d_call: TRBD1
clone_size: few
cdr3_nt: TGCGCCAGCAGCTTGGCCGGGACAGGGAAGAACTATGGCTACACCTTC
cdr3_aa: CASSLAGTGKNYGYTF

v_call: TRBV5-1
j_call: TRBJ2-3
d_call: TRBD2
clone_size: few
cdr3_nt: TGCGCCAGCAGGCTGCTAGCGGGGGCTAATAGAGATACGCAGTATTTT
cdr3_aa: CASRLLAGANRDTQYF